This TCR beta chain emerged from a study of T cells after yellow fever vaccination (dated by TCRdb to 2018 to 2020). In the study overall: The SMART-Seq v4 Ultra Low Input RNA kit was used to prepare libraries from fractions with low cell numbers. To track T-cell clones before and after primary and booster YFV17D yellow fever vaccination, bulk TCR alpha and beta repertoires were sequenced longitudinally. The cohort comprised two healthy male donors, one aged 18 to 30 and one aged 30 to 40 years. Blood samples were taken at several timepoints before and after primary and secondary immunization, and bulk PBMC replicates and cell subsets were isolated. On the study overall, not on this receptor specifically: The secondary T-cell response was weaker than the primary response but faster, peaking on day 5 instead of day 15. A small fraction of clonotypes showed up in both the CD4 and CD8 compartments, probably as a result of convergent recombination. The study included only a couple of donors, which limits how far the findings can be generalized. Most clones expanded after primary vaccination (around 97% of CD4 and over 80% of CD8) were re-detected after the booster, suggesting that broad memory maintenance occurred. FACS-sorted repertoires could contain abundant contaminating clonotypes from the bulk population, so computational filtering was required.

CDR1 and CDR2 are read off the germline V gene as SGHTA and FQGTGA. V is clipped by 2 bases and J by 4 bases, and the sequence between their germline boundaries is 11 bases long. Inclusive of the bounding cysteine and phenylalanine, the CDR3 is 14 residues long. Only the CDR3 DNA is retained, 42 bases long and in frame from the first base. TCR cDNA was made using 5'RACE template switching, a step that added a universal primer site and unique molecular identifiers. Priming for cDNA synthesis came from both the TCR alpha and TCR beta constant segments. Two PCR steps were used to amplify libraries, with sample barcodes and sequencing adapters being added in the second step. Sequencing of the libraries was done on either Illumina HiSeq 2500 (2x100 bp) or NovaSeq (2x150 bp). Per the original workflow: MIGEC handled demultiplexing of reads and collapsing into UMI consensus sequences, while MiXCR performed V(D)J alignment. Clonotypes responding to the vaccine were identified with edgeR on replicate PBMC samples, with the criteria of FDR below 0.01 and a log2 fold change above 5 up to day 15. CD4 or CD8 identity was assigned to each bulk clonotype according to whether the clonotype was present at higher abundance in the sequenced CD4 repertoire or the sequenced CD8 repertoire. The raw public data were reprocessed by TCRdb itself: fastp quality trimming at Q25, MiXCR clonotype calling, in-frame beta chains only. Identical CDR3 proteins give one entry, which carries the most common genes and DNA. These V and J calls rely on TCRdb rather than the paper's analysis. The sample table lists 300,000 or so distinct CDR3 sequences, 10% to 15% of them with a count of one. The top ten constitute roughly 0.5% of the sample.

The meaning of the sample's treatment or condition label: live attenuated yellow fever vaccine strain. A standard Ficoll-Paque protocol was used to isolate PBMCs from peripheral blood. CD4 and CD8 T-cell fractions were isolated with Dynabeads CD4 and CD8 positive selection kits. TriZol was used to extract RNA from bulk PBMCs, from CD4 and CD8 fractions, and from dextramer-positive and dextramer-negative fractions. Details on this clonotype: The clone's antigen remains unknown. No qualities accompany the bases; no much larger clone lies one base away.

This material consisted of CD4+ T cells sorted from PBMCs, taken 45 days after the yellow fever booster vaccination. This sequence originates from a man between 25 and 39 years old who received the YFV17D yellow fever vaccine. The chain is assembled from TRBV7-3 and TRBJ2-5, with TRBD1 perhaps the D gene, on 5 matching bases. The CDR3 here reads CASSLQGLGETQYF. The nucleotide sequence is TGTGCCAGCAGCTTACAGGGCCTGGGAGAGACCCAGTACTTC.